A single sample gave rise to the 13 T cell receptor beta chains below, sequenced in a study of control samples from healthy donors and cancer patients. The data were produced by immunoSEQ multiplex PCR, yet TCRdb's version contains in-frame clones alone and is incomplete. Of tens of thousands of clones listed, over 75% are singletons. The material sequenced was blood. The receptors shown here come from a woman aged 45 to 65 in good health.

The chain employs TRBV12-3 or TRBV12-4 and TRBJ1-1; no clear D. The CDR3 sequence is 13 residues long. V lost 1 base, J lost 1 base, and 4 bases lay in between. The CDR3 here is CASSLVGNTEAFF. The CDR3 nucleotides read TGTGCCAGCAGTTTAGTAGGGAACACTGAAGCTTTCTTT.

This chain uses TRBV9 with TRBJ2-1; 9 bases agree with TRBD2. There are 17 residues in the CDR3. Germline CDR1 SGDLS, CDR2 YYNGEE. The J segment lost 4 bases and the V segment lost 3 bases, leaving 11 bases of the junction unmatched. The CDR3 DNA follows: TGTGCCAGCAGCGCTACCTCCAGCGGGAGGTTGTACAATGAGCAGTTCTTC. This gives the protein CASSATSSGRLYNEQFF.

The genes are TRBV28 and TRBJ1-1; 9 nucleotides agree with TRBD1. The CDR3 runs 19 residues. V lost 6 bases and J lost 3; bases outside the gene matches: 20. Germline values: CDR1 MDHEN, CDR2 SYDVKM. In DNA, the CDR3 is TGTGCCAGCAGACTTGGTGGGGGGACAGGGATTAATGGGTACACTGAAGCTTTCTTT. It specifies CASRLGGGTGINGYTEAFF.

CDR3: CASSLRTLTYEQYF. CDR3 nucleotides: TGTGCCAGCAGTTTGAGGACTCTGACCTACGAGCAGTACTTC. The rearrangement joins TRBV28 to TRBJ2-7; a weak D match, TRBD2 (5 bases). The CDR3 sequence is 14 residues long. CDR1 and CDR2 (germline): MDHEN, SYDVKM. V lost 3 bases and J 2 bases, leaving 11 bases between the germline ends.

The chain joins TRBV3-1 (or the pseudogene TRBV3-2) to TRBJ2-7; 8 bases agree with TRBD2. Trimming at V came to 4 bases and at J to 3 bases, leaving 2 bases not matched to a gene. The CDR3 has 13 residues. CDR1 is LGHDT, CDR2 YNNKEL, per germline (reference sequence). The CDR3 region is CASSPGLGYEQYF. CDR3 nucleotide sequence: TGTGCCAGCAGCCCGGGACTAGGCTACGAGCAGTACTTC.

The rearrangement links TRBV5-1 to TRBJ2-5; 9 bases agree with TRBD2. Germline lookup yields CDR1 SGHRS and CDR2 YFSETQ. V gave up 4 bases and J gave up 5 bases; unmatched junction bases: 15. The CDR3 is 17 amino acids. The CDR3 loop reads CASSSGAVAGEGETQYF. In nucleotides, the CDR3 is TGCGCCAGCAGCAGCGGGGCGGTAGCGGGAGAAGGTGAGACCCAGTACTTC.

The V and J genes are TRBV19 and TRBJ2-2; 9 bases align to TRBD2. The trim removed 3 bases at V and 1 base at J, leaving 12 bases unmatched. Germline-derived CDR1 and CDR2 are LNHDA and SQIVND (reference sequence). The CDR3 has 19 residues. CDR3 bases: TGTGCCAGTAGTATTAGGGGGTTTAGCGGGAGTCAGAACACCGGGGAGCTGTTTTTT. Residues: CASSIRGFSGSQNTGELFF.

This chain connects TRBV7-9 to TRBJ2-6, with 10 bases identical to TRBD1. J gave up 2 bases and V 4 bases, and 8 bases lay outside the gene matches. This CDR3 is built from 18 residues. Germline V lookup: CDR1 SEHNR, CDR2 FQNEAQ (reference sequence). The chain's CDR3 is CASSSSDRGLTGANVLTF. CDR3 DNA: TGTGCCAGCAGCTCTTCAGACAGGGGGCTTACTGGGGCCAACGTCCTGACTTTC.

The chain recombines TRBV20-1 with TRBJ1-2; D not resolved. The V gene's germline CDR1 is DFQATT and CDR2 SNEGSKA (reference sequence). Trimming removed 0 bases from V and 10 bases from J, with 6 bases in between. There are 10 residues in the CDR3. The CDR3 sequence is CSARDGLYTF. In nucleotides, the CDR3 is TGCAGTGCTAGAGATGGGCTCTACACCTTC.

The chain couples TRBV28 to TRBJ2-3; D ambiguous. The V and J ends lost 0 bases and 5 bases respectively, with 18 bases between them. The CDR3 runs 17 residues. Germline V gene data show CDR1 as MDHEN and CDR2 as SYDVKM. CDR3 sequence (DNA): TGTGCCAGCAGTTTATGGCCCCTCGAGGAAGGTCAAGATACGCAGTATTTT. Protein sequence: CASSLWPLEEGQDTQYF.

The V and J genes are TRBV4-1 and TRBJ1-2; D is unresolved. Germline V gene sequence: CDR1 MGHRA, CDR2 YSYEKL. This CDR3 has 15 residues. The V end lost 2 bases, the J end lost 2 bases, and 12 bases lay between the germline ends. Written as DNA, the CDR3 is TGCGCCAGCAGCCAATCGTATGACATAAACTATGGCTACACCTTC. Translation: CASSQSYDINYGYTF.

The chain employs TRBV6-5 and TRBJ2-1; 8 bases agree with TRBD1. The trim removed 6 bases at V and 5 bases at J, leaving 6 bases unmatched. This CDR3 spans 14 amino acids. The germline gives CDR1 MNHEY, CDR2 SVGAGI. CDR3: CASRWTGRNNEQFF. The DNA for the CDR3 is TGTGCCAGCAGGTGGACAGGGCGGAACAATGAGCAGTTCTTC.

The CDR3 sequence: CASSLGTNRDTEAFF. CDR3 bases: TGTGCCAGCAGCTTAGGCACAAACAGGGACACTGAAGCTTTCTTT. V is TRBV7-9 and J is TRBJ1-1, with D tentatively TRBD1 (6 bases). CDR1 and CDR2 (germline): SEHNR, FQNEAQ (reference sequence). V shed 1 base and J shed 3 bases, with 12 bases lying between them. The CDR3 length is 15 residues. Looking up the rest from reference TRBV7-9 and TRBJ1-1 gives the full variable domain: DTGVSQNPRHKITKRGQNVTFRCDPISEHNRLYWYRQTLGQGPEFLTYFQNEAQLEKSRLLSDRFSAERPKGSFSTLEIQRTEQGDSAMYLCASSLGTNRDTEAFFGQGTRLTVV.